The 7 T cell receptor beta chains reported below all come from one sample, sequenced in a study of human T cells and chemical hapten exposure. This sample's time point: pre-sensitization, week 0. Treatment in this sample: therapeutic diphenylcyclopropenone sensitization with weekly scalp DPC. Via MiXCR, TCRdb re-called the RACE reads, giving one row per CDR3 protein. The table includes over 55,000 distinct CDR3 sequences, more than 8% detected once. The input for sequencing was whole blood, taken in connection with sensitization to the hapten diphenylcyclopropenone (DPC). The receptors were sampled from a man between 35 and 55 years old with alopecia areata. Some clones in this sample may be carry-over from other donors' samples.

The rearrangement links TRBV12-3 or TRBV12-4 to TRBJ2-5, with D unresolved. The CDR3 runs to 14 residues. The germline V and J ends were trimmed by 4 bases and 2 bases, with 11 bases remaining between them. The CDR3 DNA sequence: TGTGCCAGCAGTTGGATCACCCATCAAGAGACCCAGTACTTC. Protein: CASSWITHQETQYF.

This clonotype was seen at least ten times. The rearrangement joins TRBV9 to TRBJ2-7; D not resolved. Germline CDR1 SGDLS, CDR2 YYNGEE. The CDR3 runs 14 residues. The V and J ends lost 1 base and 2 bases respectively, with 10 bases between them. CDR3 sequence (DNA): TGTGCCAGCAGCGTATACGCTGGGGCCTACGAGCAGTACTTC. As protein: CASSVYAGAYEQYF.

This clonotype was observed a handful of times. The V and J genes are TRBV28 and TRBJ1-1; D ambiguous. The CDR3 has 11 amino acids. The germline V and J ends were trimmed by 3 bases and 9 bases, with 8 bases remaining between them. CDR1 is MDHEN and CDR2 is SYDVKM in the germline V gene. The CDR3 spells CASSFQGKAFF. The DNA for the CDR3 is TGTGCCAGCAGTTTTCAAGGGAAAGCTTTCTTT.

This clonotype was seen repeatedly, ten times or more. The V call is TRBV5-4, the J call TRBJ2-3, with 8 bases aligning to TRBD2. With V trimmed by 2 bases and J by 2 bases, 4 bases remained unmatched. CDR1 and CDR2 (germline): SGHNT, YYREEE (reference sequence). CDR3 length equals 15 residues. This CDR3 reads CASSFLAGPTDTQYF. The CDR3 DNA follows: TGTGCCAGCAGCTTCCTAGCGGGTCCCACAGATACGCAGTATTTT.

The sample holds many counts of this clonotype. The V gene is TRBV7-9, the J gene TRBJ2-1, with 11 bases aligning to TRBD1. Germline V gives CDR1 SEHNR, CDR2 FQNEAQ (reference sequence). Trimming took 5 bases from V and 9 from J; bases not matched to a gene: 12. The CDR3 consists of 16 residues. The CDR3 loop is CASSPLGQGASGEQFF. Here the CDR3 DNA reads TGTGCCAGCAGCCCCCTAGGACAGGGGGCATCCGGTGAGCAGTTCTTC.

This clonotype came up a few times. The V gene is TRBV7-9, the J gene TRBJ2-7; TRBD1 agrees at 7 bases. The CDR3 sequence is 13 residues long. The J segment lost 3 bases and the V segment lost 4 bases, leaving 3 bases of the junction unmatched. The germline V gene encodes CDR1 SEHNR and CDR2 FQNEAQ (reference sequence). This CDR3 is CASSWDSHYEQYF. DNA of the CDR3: TGTGCCAGCAGCTGGGACAGTCACTACGAGCAGTACTTC. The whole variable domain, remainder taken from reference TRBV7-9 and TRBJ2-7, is DTGVSQNPRHKITKRGQNVTFRCDPISEHNRLYWYRQTLGQGPEFLTYFQNEAQLEKSRLLSDRFSAERPKGSFSTLEIQRTEQGDSAMYLCASSWDSHYEQYFGPGTRLTVT.

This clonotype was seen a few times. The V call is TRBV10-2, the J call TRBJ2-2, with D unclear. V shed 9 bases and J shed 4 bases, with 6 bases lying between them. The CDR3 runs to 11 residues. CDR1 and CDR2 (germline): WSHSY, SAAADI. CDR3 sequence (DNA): TGCGCCAGTAGGGCCACCGGGGAGCTGTTTTTT. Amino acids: CASRATGELFF.